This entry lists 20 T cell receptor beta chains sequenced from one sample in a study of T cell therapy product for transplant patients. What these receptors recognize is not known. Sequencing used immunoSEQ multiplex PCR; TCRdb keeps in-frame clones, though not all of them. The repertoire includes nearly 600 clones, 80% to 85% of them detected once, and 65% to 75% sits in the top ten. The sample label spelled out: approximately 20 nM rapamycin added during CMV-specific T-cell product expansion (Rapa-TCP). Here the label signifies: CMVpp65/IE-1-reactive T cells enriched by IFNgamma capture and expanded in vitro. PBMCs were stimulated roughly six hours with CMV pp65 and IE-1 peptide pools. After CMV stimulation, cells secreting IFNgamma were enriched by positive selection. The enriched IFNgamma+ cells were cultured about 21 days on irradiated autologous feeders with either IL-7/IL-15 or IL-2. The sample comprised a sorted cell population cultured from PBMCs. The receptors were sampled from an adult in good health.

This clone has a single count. The CDR3 sequence: CASSYWRGSPYGYTF. The CDR3 DNA follows: TGTGCCAGCAGTTACTGGAGGGGATCCCCCTATGGCTACACCTTC. The chain combines TRBV6-5 with TRBJ1-2; a weak D match, TRBD1 (5 bases). V was trimmed by 1 base and J by 4 bases, leaving 13 bases between them. The CDR3 runs 15 residues. CDR1 is MNHEY, CDR2 SVGAGI, per germline.

The DNA of the CDR3 is TGTGCCAGCAGCTTTAGCGGATCTGGAAACACCATATATTTT. It is translated as CASSFSGSGNTIYF. The chain recombines TRBV5-6 with TRBJ1-3; D is ambiguous. The CDR3 spans 14 residues. CDR1 is SGHDT, CDR2 YYEEEE, per germline. With 2 bases removed from V and 1 base from J, the gap between germline ends came to 7 bases. The complete variable domain, with remaining parts taken from reference TRBV5-6 and TRBJ1-3, reads DAGVTQSPTHLIKTRGQQVTLRCSPKSGHDTVSWYQQALGQGPQFIFQYYEEEERQRGNFPDRFSGHQFPNYSSELNVNALLLGDSALYLCASSFSGSGNTIYFGEGSWLTVV.

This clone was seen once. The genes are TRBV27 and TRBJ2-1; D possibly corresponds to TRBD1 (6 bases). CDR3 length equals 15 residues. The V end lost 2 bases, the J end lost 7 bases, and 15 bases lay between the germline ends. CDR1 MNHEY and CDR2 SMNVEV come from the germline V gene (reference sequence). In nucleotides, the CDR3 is TGTGCCAGCAGTTTAGACAGGAGCAGTACGAATGAGCAGTTCTTC. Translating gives CASSLDRSSTNEQFF.

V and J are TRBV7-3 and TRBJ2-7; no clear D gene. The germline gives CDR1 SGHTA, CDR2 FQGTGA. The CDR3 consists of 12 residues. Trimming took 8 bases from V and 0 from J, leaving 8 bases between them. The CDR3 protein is CASGKDSYEQYF. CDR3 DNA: TGTGCCAGCGGGAAAGACTCCTACGAGCAGTACTTC.

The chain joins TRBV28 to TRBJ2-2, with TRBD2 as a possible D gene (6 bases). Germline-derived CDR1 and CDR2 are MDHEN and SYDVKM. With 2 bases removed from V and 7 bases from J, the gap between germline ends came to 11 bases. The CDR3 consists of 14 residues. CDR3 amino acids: CASSLTGVGGELFF. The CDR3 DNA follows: TGTGCCAGCAGTTTAACGGGGGTTGGCGGGGAGCTGTTTTTT.

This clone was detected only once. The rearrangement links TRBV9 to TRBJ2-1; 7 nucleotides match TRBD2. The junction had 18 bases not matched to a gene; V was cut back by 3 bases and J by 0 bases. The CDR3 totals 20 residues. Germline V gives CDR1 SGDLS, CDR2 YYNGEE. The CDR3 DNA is TGTGCCAGCAGCGCCGAGTGGTGGGAGGGCATCATGAGCTCCTACAATGAGCAGTTCTTC. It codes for CASSAEWWEGIMSSYNEQFF.

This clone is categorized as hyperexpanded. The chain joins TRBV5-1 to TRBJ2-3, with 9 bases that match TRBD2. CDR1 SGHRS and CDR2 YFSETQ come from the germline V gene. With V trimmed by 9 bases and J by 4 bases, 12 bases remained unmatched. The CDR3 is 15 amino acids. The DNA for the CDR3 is TGCGCCACCTGTAGCGGGAGCGGTCGGGCAGATACGCAGTATTTT. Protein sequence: CATCSGSGRADTQYF. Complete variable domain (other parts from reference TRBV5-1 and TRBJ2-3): KAGVTQTPRYLIKTRGQQVTLSCSPISGHRSVSWYQQTPGQGLQFLFEYFSETQRNKGNFPGRFSGRQFSNSRSEMNVSTLELGDSALYLCATCSGSGRADTQYFGPGTRLTVL.

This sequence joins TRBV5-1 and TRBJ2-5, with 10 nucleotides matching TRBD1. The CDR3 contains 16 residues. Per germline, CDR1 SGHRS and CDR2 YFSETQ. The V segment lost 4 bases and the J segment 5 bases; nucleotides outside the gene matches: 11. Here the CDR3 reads CASSAWTGGEGETQYF. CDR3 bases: TGCGCCAGCAGCGCCTGGACAGGGGGAGAAGGGGAGACCCAGTACTTC.

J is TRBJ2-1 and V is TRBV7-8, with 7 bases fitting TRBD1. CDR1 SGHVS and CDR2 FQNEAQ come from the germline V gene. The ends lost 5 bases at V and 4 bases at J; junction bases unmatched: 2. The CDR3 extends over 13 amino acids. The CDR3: CASSPGQYNEQFF. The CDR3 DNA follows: TGTGCCAGCAGCCCGGGACAGTACAATGAGCAGTTCTTC.

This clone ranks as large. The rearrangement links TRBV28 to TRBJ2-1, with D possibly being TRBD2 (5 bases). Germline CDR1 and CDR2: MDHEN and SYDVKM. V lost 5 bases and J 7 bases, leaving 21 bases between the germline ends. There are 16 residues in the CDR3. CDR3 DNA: TGTGCCAGCAGTCCCTCGGGTGTGGGAGTTATGAATGAGCAGTTCTTC. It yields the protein CASSPSGVGVMNEQFF.

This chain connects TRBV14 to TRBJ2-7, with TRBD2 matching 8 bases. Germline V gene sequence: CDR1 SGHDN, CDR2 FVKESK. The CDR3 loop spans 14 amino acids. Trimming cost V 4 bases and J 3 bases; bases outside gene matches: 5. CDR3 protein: CASSLGLGFYEQYF. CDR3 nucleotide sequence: TGTGCCAGCAGCCTGGGACTAGGGTTCTACGAGCAGTACTTC.

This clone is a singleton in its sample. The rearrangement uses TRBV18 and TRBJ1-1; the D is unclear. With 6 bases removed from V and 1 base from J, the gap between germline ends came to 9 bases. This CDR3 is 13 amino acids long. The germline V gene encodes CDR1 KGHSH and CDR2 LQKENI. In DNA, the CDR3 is TGTGCCAGCTCCGGGCAGGCGAACACTGAAGCTTTCTTT. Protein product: CASSGQANTEAFF.

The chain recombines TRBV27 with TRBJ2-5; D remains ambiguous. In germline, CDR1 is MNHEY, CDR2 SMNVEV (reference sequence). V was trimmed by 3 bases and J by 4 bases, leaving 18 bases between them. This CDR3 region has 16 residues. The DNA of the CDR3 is TGTGCCAGCAGTTTCCGGGCGGCGATGGCGGCAGAGACCCAGTACTTC. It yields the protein CASSFRAAMAAETQYF.

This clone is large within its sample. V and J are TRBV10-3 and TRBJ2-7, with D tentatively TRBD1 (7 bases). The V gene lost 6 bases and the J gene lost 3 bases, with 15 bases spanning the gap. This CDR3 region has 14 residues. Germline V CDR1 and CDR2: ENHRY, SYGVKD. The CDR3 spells CAISSGGTFYEQYF. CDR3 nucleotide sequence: TGTGCCATCAGCTCAGGGGGGACGTTCTACGAGCAGTACTTC.

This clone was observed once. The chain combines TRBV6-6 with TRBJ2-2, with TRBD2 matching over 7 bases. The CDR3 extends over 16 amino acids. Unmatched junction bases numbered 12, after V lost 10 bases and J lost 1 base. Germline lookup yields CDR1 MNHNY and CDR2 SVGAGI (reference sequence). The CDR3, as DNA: TGTGCCACCTCTACAAGGGCTAGCGGGAACACCGGGGAGCTGTTTTTT. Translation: CATSTRASGNTGELFF.

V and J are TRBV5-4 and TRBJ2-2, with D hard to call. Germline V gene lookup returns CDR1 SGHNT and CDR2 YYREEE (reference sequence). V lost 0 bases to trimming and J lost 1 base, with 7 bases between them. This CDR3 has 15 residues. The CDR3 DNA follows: TGTGCCAGCAGCTTGGGGACGAGGAACACCGGGGAGCTGTTTTTT. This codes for CASSLGTRNTGELFF.

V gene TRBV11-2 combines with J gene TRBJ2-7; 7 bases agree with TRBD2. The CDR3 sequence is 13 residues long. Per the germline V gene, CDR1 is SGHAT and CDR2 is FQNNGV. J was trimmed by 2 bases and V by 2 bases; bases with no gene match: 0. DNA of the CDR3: TGTGCCAGCAGCTTAACTAGCGCCTACGAGCAGTACTTC. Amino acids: CASSLTSAYEQYF.

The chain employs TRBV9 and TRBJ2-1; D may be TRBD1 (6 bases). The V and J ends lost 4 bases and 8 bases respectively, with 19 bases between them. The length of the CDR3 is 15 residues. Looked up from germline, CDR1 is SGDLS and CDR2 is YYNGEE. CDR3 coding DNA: TGTGCCAGCAGCCCCGGGCCGGGGACACAATATGAGCAGTTCTTC. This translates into CASSPGPGTQYEQFF.

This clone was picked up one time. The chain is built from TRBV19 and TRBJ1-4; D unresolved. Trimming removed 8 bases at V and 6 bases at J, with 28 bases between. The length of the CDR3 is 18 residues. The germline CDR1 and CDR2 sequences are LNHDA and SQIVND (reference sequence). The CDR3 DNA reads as TGTGCCAGTTCCAAGAAAATAGGCATCTCCAGCTCTTATGAAAAACTGTTTTTT. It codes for CASSKKIGISSSYEKLFF. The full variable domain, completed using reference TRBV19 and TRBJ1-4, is DGGITQSPKYLFRKEGQNVTLSCEQNLNHDAMYWYRQDPGQGLRLIYYSQIVNDFQKGDIAEGYSVSREKKESFPLTVTSAQKNPTAFYLCASSKKIGISSSYEKLFFGSGTQLSVL.

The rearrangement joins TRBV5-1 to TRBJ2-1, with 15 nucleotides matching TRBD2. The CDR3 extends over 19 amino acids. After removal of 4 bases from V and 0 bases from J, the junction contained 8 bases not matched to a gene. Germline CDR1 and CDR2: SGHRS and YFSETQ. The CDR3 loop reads CASSAGLAGGSSSYNEQFF. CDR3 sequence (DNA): TGCGCCAGCAGCGCCGGACTAGCGGGAGGGTCGAGCTCCTACAATGAGCAGTTCTTC.